This entry concerns a single T cell receptor beta chain. This sample was taken from a study of blood T cell repertoires in COVID-19. On the study more broadly: Italy, Spain and the United States were the sources of the convalescent and acute COVID-19 samples. The cDNA or gDNA used as material had been derived from T cells, B-cell-depleted T cells, or PBMCs.

In the original workflow: Scientists estimated how many nucleated cells there were by amplifying reference gene primers. Some clones are missing from TCRdb's copy, which holds only in-frame ones; the method was immunoSEQ multiplex PCR. The D gene and trimming were derived from the DNA, and the V and J assignments and clone size from that table. The table records 300,000 to 350,000 clones, around nine tenths of them present only once. V was trimmed by 7 bases and J by 1 base, leaving 9 bases between them. From germline, CDR1 is MNHEY and CDR2 SVGAGI. The length of the CDR3 is 13 residues. This rearrangement joins TRBV6-5 to TRBJ2-3; D might be TRBD2 (5 bases). The receptor comes from a woman aged 18-29 years who had recovered from COVID-19. The sample taken for sequencing was peripheral blood. This chain's CDR3 is CASTNSGTDTQYF. CDR3 nucleotide sequence: TGTGCCAGCACCAATAGCGGCACAGATACGCAGTATTTT.